These 5 T cell receptor beta chains share one sample of origin, sequenced in a study of neurological immune-mediated disorders (dated by TCRdb to between 2017 and 2020). Library preparation employed 5' RACE. The sample was run on an Illumina HiSeq 2500. TCRdb passed the public sequencing reads through fastp at Q25 and MiXCR, retaining productive beta sequences. A single entry per CDR3 protein holds the most common genes and DNA from its merged rows. Recorded for this sample are about 77,000 distinct CDR3 sequences; approximately 9.4% of them occurred a single time. In total, the top ten clones hold 1.5% to 2% of the sample. The specimen sequenced was PBMCs. The receptors stem from a man aged 45-60 years in good health.

This clonotype has at least ten counts. Here the CDR3 reads CASSLALADTDTQYF. The CDR3 region has the DNA TGTGCCAGCAGCTTAGCACTAGCGGATACAGATACGCAGTATTTT. V and J are TRBV7-2 and TRBJ2-3; 8 nucleotides match TRBD2. The V gene's germline CDR1 is SGHTA and CDR2 FQGNSA. The V segment lost 0 bases and the J segment 3 bases; nucleotides outside the gene matches: 2. This CDR3 region has 15 residues.

In this sample, this clonotype turned up many times. The chain joins TRBV11-1 to TRBJ2-2; a weak D match, TRBD1 (6 bases). The CDR3 contains 14 residues. The germline CDR1 and CDR2 sequences are SGHAT and FQDESV (reference sequence). Trimming pared 5 bases from V and 4 bases from J, leaving 11 bases between. CDR3 sequence (DNA): TGTGCCAGCAGCCCTGGACAGTTCACCGGGGAGCTGTTTTTT. It codes for CASSPGQFTGELFF. The full variable domain, in which reference TRBV11-1 and TRBJ2-2 provide the parts outside the CDR3, is EAEVAQSPRYKITEKSQAVAFWCDPISGHATLYWYRQILGQGPELLVQFQDESVVDDSQLPKDRFSAERLKGVDSTLKIQPAELGDSAMYLCASSPGQFTGELFFGEGSRLTVL.

This clonotype has at least ten counts. The CDR3 reads CSAQGAGKNIQYF. The CDR3 DNA reads as TGCAGCGCCCAGGGGGCGGGCAAAAACATTCAGTACTTC. The rearrangement uses TRBV29-1 and TRBJ2-4; TRBD1 aligns across 8 bases. Germline V gene data show CDR1 as SQVTM and CDR2 as ANQGSEA. The CDR3 is made up of 13 amino acids. V lost 7 bases to trimming and J lost 3 bases; unmatched junction nucleotides: 5. Supplemented by reference TRBV29-1 and TRBJ2-4, the full variable domain reads SAVISQKPSRDICQRGTSLTIQCQVDSQVTMMFWYRQQPGQSLTLIATANQGSEATYESGFVIDKFPISRPNLTFSTLTVSNMSPEDSSIYLCSAQGAGKNIQYFGAGTRLSVL.

The sample holds a few counts of this clonotype. This rearrangement joins TRBV18 to TRBJ2-3; TRBD2 aligns across 13 bases. CDR1 KGHSH and CDR2 LQKENI come from the germline V gene. The length of the CDR3 is 17 residues. J was trimmed by 1 base and V by 3 bases; bases with no gene match: 4. The CDR3 region is CASSPRLAGGRTDTQYF. The CDR3 bases are TGTGCCAGCTCACCGAGACTAGCGGGAGGACGCACAGATACGCAGTATTTT.

This clonotype was seen ten or more times. The rearrangement joins TRBV5-1 to TRBJ2-1, with 9 nucleotides matching TRBD2. Germline lookup yields CDR1 SGHRS and CDR2 YFSETQ. V was pared by 4 bases and J by 8 bases, with 13 bases of the junction left unmatched. The CDR3 has 16 residues. CDR3 in amino acids: CASSPGRLAVRDEQFF. CDR3 DNA sequence: TGCGCCAGCAGCCCGGGCAGACTAGCGGTACGGGATGAGCAGTTCTTC.